What follows is one TCR beta chain and its context. Trimming removed 4 bases from V and 12 bases from J, with 7 bases in between. This CDR3 has 11 amino acids. Germline CDR1 and CDR2: PRHDT and FYEKMQ (reference sequence). The primer mix had 60 Vbeta and 13 Jbeta primers. Profiled with immunoSEQ multiplex PCR; TCRdb holds only in-frame clones, not every one. The sample records some 120,000 clones, less than 80% being singletons. The data derive from a study of cytomegalovirus exposure and HLA in healthy donors. This rearrangement joins TRBV13 to TRBJ2-6; TRBD1 might be the D (6 bases). This TCR derives from a man aged 50 or older in good health and CMV-seronegative. The source material was PBMCs. CDR3 in DNA: TGTGCCAGCAGCTCCAGGGGCGTCCTGACTTTC. It is translated as CASSSRGVLTF. The full variable domain, rest sourced from reference TRBV13 and TRBJ2-6, is AAGVIQSPRHLIKEKRETATLKCYPIPRHDTVYWYQQGPGQDPQFLISFYEKMQSDKGSIPDRFSAQQFSDYHSELNMSSLELGDSALYFCASSSRGVLTFGAGSRLTVL.